The 9 T cell receptor beta chains reported below all come from one sample, sequenced in a study of T cell responses to AZD1222 COVID-19 vaccine. Clones were sequenced by immunoSEQ multiplex PCR, and TCRdb holds only the in-frame ones, with some missing. The sample has some 96,000 clones, about four fifths seen once. The input for sequencing was peripheral blood, taken 28 days after the second AZD1222 dose. The receptor set was obtained from an adult who received the AZD1222 COVID-19 vaccine.

This clone was seen more than once but under ten times. This chain links TRBV9 with TRBJ2-3, with TRBD2 matching over 14 bases. The CDR3 is 16 residues long. Per the germline V gene, CDR1 is SGDLS and CDR2 is YYNGEE. Germline trimming cut 3 bases from V and 4 bases from J; bases unmatched to any gene: 4. This CDR3 reads CASSGLAGGFADTQYF. The CDR3 bases are TGTGCCAGCAGCGGACTAGCGGGAGGGTTCGCAGATACGCAGTATTTT.

This clone was picked up one time. The J gene is TRBJ1-5, the V gene TRBV18; no definite D call. Germline CDR1 and CDR2: KGHSH and LQKENI. Trimming left V 0 bases short and J 4 bases short, with 7 bases between. CDR3 length equals 14 residues. CDR3 region: CASSPPHGNQPQHF. DNA for the CDR3: TGTGCCAGCTCACCACCCCACGGAAATCAGCCCCAGCATTTT.

The chain couples TRBV10-2 to TRBJ1-5; D might be TRBD1 (6 bases). Trimming shortened V by 3 bases and J by 6 bases, and 9 bases separated the two germline ends. Germline values: CDR1 WSHSY, CDR2 SAAADI. The CDR3 is 13 amino acids. In nucleotides, the CDR3 is TGCGCCAGCAGTGAACAGGGTAGTCAGCCCCAGCATTTT. It yields the protein CASSEQGSQPQHF.

This rearrangement joins TRBV7-8 to TRBJ1-5; D perhaps matches TRBD1 (6 bases). Per the germline V gene, CDR1 is SGHVS and CDR2 is FQNEAQ. The CDR3 is 16 residues long. V gave up 1 base and J gave up 4 bases, with 14 bases separating them. The CDR3 bases are TGTGCCAGCAGCTTAGTTCCGGGGGCGTTGAATCAGCCCCAGCATTTT. Residues: CASSLVPGALNQPQHF.

The genes are TRBV5-1 and TRBJ2-7; perhaps TRBD2 as D (6 bases). The CDR3 is 13 residues long. Per germline, CDR1 SGHRS and CDR2 YFSETQ. V was cut by 4 bases and J by 7 bases, with 15 bases left in between. The CDR3 here is CASSIKTSSEQYF. Here the CDR3 DNA reads TGCGCCAGCAGCATTAAGACTAGTTCTGAGCAGTACTTC.

The V gene is TRBV11-3, the J gene TRBJ2-1; a weak D match, TRBD2 (5 bases). Germline CDR1 and CDR2: SGHNT and YENEEA. This CDR3 is built from 14 residues. V was pared by 5 bases and J by 8 bases, with 16 bases between. The CDR3 is CASSDTGFLDEQFF. In nucleotides, the CDR3 is TGTGCCAGCAGCGACACGGGGTTTCTTGATGAGCAGTTCTTC.

The V call is TRBV29-1, the J call TRBJ2-5, with 8 bases identical to TRBD2. Germline loops: CDR1 SQVTM, CDR2 ANQGSEA. The CDR3 is 13 amino acids. Trimming cost V 8 bases and J 2 bases; bases outside gene matches: 7. Here the CDR3 DNA reads TGCAGCTCATTAGCGGGGAGGCAAGAGACCCAGTACTTC. Its protein is CSSLAGRQETQYF.

The V gene is TRBV5-1, the J gene TRBJ1-6; D might be TRBD1 (5 bases). Germline CDR1 reads SGHRS; CDR2 reads YFSETQ. The CDR3 consists of 17 residues. Trimming left V 0 bases short and J 6 bases short, with 16 bases between. The CDR3 here is CASSLALGGGGNSPLHF. Here the CDR3 DNA reads TGCGCCAGCAGCTTGGCCCTCGGGGGAGGAGGTAATTCACCCCTCCACTTT.

The V and J genes are TRBV7-6 and TRBJ2-6; perhaps TRBD2 as D (5 bases). CDR3 length equals 18 residues. Trimming removed 1 base at V and 0 bases at J, with 13 bases between. Germline V gene sequence: CDR1 SGHVS, CDR2 FNYEAQ. CDR3 residues: CASSLEAGESSGANVLTF. CDR3 DNA sequence: TGTGCCAGCAGCTTAGAGGCCGGGGAAAGCTCTGGGGCCAACGTCCTGACTTTC.